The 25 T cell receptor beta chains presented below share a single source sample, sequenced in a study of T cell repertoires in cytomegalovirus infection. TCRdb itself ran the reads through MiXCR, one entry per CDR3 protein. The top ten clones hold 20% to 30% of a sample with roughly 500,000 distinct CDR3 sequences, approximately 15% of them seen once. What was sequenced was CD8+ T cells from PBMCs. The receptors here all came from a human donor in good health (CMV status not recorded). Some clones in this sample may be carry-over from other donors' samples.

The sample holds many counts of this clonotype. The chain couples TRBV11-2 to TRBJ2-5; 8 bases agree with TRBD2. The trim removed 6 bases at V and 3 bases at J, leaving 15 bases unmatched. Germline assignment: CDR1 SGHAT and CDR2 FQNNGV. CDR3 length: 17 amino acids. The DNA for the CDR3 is TGTGCCAGCAGTCGTACTAGCGGACTGGGGGGAAAAGAGACCCAGTACTTC. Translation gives CASSRTSGLGGKETQYF.

CDR3 coding DNA: TGTGCCAGCAGCCCCTGGACAGGGGAGGGGTACTATGGCTACACCTTC. Protein product: CASSPWTGEGYYGYTF. The chain employs TRBV3-1 and TRBJ1-2; TRBD1 matches 9 bases. V lost 4 bases, J lost 3 bases, and 9 bases stayed unmatched. Germline values: CDR1 LGHDT, CDR2 YNNKEL (reference sequence). The CDR3 is made up of 16 amino acids. Combining the CDR3 with reference TRBV3-1 and TRBJ1-2 gives the whole variable domain DTAVSQTPKYLVTQMGNDKSIKCEQNLGHDTMYWYKQDSKKFLKIMFSYNNKELIINETVPNRFSPKSPDKAHLNLHINSLELGDSAVYFCASSPWTGEGYYGYTFGSGTRLTVV.

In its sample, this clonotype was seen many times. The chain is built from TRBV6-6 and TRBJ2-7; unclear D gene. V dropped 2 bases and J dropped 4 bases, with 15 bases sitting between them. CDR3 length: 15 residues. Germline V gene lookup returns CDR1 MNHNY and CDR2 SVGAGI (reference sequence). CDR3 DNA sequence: TGTGCCAGCAGTTACGATAGGCCGCCGAGGTACGAGCAGTACTTC. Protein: CASSYDRPPRYEQYF.

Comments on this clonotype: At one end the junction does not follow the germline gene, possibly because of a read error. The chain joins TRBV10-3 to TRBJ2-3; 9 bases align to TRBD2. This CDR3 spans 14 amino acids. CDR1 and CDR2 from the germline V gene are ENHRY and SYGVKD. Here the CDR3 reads CAISEAGGTDMQYF. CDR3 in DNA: TGTGCCATCAGTGAGGCGGGAGGGACAGATATGCAGTATTTT.

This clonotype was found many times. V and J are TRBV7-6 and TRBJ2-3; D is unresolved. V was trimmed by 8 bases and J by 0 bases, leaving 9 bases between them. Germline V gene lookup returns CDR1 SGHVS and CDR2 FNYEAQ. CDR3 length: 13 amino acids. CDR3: CASASTSTDTQYF. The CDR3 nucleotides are TGTGCCAGCGCCTCCACTAGCACAGATACGCAGTATTTT.

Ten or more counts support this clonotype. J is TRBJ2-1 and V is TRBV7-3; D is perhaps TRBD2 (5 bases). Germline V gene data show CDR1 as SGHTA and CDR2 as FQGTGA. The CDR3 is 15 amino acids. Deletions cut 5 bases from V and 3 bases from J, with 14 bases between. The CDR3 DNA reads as TGTGCCAGCAGCCTCGAGGGCAGTGTCTACAATGAGCAGTTCTTC. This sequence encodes CASSLEGSVYNEQFF. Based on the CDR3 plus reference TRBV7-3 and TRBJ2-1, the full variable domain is GAGVSQTPSNKVTEKGKYVELRCDPISGHTALYWYRQSLGQGPEFLIYFQGTGAADDSGLPNDRFFAVRPEGSVSTLKIQRTERGDSAVYLCASSLEGSVYNEQFFGPGTRLTVL.

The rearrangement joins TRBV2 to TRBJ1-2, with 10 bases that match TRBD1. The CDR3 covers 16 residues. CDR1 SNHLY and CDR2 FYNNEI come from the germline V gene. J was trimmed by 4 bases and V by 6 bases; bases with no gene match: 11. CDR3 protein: CASRGKGQGVFYGYTF. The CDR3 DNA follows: TGTGCCAGCAGGGGGAAAGGACAGGGGGTTTTCTATGGCTACACCTTC.

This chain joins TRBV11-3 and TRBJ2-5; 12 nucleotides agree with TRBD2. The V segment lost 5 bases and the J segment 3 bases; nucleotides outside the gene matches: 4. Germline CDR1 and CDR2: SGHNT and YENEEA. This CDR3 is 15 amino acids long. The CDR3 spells CASSLAGGGKETQYF. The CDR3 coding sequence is TGTGCCAGCAGCCTAGCGGGAGGGGGAAAAGAGACCCAGTACTTC.

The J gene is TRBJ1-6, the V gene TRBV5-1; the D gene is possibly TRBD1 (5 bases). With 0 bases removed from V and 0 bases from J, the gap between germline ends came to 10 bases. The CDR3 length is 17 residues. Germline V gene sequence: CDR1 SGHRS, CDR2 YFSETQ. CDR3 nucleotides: TGCGCCAGCAGCTTGGAAGGGGTGAGCTCCTATAATTCACCCCTCCACTTT. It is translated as CASSLEGVSSYNSPLHF.

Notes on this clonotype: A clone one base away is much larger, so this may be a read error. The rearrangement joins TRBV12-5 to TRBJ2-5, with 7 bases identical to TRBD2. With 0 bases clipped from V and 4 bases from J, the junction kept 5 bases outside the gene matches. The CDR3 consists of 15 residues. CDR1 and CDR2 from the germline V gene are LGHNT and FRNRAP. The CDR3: CASGLVGDYVETQYF. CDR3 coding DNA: TGTGCTAGTGGTTTGGTAGGGGACTATGTAGAGACCCAGTACTTC.

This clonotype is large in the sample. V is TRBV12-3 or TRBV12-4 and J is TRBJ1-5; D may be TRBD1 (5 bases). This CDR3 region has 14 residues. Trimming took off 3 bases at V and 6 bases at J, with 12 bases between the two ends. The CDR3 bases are TGTGCCAGCAGTTTTGGGGGGAGTTTTCAGCCCCAGCATTTT. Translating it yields CASSFGGSFQPQHF.

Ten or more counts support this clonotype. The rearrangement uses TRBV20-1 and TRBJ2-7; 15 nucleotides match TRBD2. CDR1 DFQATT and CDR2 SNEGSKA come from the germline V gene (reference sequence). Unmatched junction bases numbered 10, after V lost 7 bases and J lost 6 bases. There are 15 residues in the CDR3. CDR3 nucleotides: TGCAGTGTTCCTCTACCGGGACTAGCGGGAGGCGAGCAGTACTTC. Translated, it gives CSVPLPGLAGGEQYF.

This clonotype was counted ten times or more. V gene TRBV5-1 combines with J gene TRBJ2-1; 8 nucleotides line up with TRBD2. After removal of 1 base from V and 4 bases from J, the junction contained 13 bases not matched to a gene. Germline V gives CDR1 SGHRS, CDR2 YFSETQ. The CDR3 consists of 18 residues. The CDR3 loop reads CASSLYLSGGSPYNEQFF. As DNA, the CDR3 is TGCGCCAGCAGCTTGTACTTAAGCGGGGGCTCACCATACAATGAGCAGTTCTTC.

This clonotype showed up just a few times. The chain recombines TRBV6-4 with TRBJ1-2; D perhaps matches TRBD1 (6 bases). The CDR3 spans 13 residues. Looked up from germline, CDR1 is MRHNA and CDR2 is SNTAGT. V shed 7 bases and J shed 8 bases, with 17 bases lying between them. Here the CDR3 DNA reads TGTGCCAGCACAGGAGGGGGGGCGCGGGGCTACACCTTC. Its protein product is CASTGGGARGYTF.

In nucleotides, the CDR3 is TGTGCCAGCAGCCGACCGGAGGAGCTCCACGAGCAGTACTTC. Protein sequence: CASSRPEELHEQYF. The gene calls are TRBV5-3 and TRBJ2-7, with D possibly being TRBD2 (5 bases). TRBV5-3 is designated an ORF whose function remains uncertain. The CDR3 extends over 14 amino acids. The V end lost 8 bases, the J end lost 5 bases, and 20 bases lay between the germline ends.

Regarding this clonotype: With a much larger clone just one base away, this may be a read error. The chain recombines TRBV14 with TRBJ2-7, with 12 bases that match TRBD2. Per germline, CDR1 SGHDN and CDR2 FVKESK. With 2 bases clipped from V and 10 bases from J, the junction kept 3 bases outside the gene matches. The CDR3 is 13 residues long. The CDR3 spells CASSQLAGGDQYF. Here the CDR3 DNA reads TGTGCCAGCAGCCAACTAGCGGGAGGGGATCAGTACTTC.

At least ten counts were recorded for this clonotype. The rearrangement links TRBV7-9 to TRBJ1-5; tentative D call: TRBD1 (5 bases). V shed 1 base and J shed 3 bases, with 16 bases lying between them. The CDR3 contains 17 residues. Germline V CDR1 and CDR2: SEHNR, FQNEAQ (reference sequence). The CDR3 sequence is CASSLGDEGPFNQPQHF. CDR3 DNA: TGTGCCAGCAGCTTAGGCGACGAGGGGCCGTTCAATCAGCCCCAGCATTTT.

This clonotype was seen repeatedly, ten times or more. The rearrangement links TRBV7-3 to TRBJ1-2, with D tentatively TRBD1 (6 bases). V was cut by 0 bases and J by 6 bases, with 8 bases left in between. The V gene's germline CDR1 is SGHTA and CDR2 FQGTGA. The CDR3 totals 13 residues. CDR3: CASSLTGGDGYTF. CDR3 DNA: TGTGCCAGCAGCTTAACAGGGGGAGATGGCTACACCTTC.

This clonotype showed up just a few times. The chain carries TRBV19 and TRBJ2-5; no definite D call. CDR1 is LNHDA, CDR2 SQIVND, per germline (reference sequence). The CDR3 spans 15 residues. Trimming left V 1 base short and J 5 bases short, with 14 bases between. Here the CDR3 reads CASSIVGEYKETQYF. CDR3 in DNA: TGTGCCAGTAGTATAGTTGGGGAATACAAGGAGACCCAGTACTTC. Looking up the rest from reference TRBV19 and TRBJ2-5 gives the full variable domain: DGGITQSPKYLFRKEGQNVTLSCEQNLNHDAMYWYRQDPGQGLRLIYYSQIVNDFQKGDIAEGYSVSREKKESFPLTVTSAQKNPTAFYLCASSIVGEYKETQYFGPGTRLLVL.

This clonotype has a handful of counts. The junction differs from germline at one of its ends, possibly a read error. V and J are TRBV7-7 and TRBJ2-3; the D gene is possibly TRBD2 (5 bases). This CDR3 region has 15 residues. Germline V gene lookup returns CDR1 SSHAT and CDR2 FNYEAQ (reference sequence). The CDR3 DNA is TGTGCTAGCAGCTTTTCGGTAGGAGGTGGAGATACGCAGTATTTT. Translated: CASSFSVGGGDTQYF.

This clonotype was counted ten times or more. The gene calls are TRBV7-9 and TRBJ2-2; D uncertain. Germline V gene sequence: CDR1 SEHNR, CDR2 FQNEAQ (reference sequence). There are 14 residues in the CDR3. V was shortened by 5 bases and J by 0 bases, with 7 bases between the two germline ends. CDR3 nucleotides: TGTGCCAGCAGCCCAGCCCCGAACACCGGGGAGCTGTTTTTT. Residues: CASSPAPNTGELFF.

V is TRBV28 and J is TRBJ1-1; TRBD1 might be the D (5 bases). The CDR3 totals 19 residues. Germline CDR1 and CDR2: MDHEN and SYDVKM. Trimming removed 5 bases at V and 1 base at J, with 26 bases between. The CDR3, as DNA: TGTGCCAGCAGTCACTATATCCGCCGGGACGCCGATACGAACACTGAAGCTTTCTTT. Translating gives CASSHYIRRDADTNTEAFF.

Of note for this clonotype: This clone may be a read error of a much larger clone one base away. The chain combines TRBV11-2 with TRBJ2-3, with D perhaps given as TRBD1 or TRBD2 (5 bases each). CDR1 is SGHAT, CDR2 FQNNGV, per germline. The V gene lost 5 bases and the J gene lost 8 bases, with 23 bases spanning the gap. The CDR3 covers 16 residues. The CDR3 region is CASSRVTGPLSGTQYF. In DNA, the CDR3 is TGTGCCAGCAGCCGTGTTACGGGGCCCCTTTCAGGTACGCAGTATTTT.

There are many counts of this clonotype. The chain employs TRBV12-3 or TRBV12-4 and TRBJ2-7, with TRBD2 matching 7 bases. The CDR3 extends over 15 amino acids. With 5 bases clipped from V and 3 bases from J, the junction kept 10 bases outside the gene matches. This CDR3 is CASSLERSGNYEQYF. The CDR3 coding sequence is TGTGCCAGCAGTCTTGAGAGAAGCGGGAACTACGAGCAGTACTTC.

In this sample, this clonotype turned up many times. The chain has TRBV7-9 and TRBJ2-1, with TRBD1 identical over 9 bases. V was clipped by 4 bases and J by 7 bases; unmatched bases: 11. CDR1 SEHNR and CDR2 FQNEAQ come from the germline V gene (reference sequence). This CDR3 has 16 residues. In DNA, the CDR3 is TGTGCCAGCAGCTCCTGGAGGACAGGGGAGGGGAATGAGCAGTTCTTC. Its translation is CASSSWRTGEGNEQFF.